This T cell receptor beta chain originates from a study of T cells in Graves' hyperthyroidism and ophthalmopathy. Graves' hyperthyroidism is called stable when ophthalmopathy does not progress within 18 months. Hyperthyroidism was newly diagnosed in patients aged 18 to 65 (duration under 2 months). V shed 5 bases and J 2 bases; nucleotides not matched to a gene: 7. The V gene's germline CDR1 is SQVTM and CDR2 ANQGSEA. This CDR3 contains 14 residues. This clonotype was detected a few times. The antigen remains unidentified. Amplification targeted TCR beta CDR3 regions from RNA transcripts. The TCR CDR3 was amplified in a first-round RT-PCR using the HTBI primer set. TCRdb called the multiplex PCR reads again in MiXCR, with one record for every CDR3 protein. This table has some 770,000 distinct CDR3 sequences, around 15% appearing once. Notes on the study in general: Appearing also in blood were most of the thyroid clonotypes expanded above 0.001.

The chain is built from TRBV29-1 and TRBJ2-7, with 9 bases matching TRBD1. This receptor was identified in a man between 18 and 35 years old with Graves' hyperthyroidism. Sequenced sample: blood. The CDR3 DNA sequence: TGCAGCGTTCAAGGGACAGGGTTAACCTACGAGCAGTACTTC. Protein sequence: CSVQGTGLTYEQYF.